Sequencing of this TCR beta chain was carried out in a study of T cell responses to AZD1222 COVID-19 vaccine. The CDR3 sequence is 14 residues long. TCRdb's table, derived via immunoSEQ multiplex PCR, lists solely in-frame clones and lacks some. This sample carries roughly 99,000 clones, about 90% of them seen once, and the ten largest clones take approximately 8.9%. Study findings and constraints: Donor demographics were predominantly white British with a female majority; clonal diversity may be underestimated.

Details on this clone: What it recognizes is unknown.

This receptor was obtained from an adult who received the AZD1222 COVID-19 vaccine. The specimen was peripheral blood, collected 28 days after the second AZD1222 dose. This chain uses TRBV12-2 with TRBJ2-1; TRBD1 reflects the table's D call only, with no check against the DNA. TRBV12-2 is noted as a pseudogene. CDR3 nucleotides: TGTGCAAGTCGGCTCGACAGATACTACAATGAGCAGTTCTTC. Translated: CASRLDRYYNEQFF.